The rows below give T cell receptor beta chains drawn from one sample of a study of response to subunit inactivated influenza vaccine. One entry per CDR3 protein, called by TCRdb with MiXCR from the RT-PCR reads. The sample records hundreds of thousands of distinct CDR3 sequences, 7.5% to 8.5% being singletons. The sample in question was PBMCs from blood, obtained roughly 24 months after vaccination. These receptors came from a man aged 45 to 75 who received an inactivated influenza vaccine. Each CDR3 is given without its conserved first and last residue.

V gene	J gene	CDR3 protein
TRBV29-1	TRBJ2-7	SVEGASGYEQY
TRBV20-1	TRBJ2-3	SARGATSDGTQY
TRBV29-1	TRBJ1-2	SVGTGDGYGYT
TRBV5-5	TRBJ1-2	ASSLREPGQAPGYT
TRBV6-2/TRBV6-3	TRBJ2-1	ASSYRGGRYNEQF
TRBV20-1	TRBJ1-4	SARASTGPTNEKLF
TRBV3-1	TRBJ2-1	ASTQGQLATGEQF
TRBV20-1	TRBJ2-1	SAVSGLFSYNEQF
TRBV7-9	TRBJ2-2	ASKRPDVANTGELF
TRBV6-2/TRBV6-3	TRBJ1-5	ASTFQQGNQPQH
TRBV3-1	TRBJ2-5	ASSQGIETTPQY
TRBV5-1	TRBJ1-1	ANSLEGYGNTEAF
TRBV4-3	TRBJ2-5	ASSQGTSGRVDVETQY
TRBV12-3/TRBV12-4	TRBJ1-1	ASRPRTGGNTEAF
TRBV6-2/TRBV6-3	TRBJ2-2	ASSYPATSGDGELF
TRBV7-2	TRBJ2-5	ASSLAGTGNSETQY
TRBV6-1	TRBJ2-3	ASRTQPLAGMTDTQY